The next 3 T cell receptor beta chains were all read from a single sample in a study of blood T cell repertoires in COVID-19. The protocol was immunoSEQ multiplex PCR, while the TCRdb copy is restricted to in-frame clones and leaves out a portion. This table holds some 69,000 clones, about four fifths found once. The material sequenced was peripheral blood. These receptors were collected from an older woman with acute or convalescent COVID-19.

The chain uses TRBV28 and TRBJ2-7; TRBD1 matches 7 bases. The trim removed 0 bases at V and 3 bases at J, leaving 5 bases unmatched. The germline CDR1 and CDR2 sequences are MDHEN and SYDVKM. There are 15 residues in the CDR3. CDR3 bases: TGTGCCAGCAGTTTATGGGATCGACAGGGCTACGAGCAGTACTTC. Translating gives CASSLWDRQGYEQYF.

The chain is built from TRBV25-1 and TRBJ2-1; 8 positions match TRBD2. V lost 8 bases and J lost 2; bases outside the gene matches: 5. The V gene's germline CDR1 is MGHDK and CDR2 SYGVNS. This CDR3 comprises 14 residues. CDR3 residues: CASGGLAAYNEQFF. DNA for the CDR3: TGTGCCAGCGGAGGACTAGCCGCCTACAATGAGCAGTTCTTC.

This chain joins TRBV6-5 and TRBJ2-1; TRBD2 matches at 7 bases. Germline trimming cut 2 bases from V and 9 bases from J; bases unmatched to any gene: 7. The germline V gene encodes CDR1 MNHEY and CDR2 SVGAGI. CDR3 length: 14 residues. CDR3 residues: CASSYGGRAVEQFF. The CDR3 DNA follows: TGTGCCAGCAGTTACGGAGGGAGGGCCGTTGAGCAGTTCTTC.